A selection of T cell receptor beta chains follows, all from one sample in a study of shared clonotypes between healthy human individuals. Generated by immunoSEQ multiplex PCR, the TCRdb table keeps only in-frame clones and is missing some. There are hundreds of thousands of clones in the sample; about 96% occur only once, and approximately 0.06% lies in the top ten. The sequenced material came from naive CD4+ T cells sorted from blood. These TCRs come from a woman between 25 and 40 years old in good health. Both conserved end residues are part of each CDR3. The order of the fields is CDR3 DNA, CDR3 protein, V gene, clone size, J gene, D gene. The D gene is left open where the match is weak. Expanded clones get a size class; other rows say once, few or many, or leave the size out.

TGTGCCAGCAGCAAAGTTCGGGAGAAAGATACGCAGTATTTT | CASSKVREKDTQYF | TRBV11-1 | once | TRBJ2-3 | NA
TGTGCCAGCAGCGTTACAGGGGGCGAATACAATGAGCAGTTCTTC | CASSVTGGEYNEQFF | TRBV9 | NA | TRBJ2-1 | TRBD1
TGTGCCAGCTCACCACCCAATTACTCCTACGAGCAGTACTTC | CASSPPNYSYEQYF | TRBV18 | NA | TRBJ2-7 | NA
TGTGCCAGCAGCGTACACTTTGGACAGGCCAGCAACACCATATATTTT | CASSVHFGQASNTIYF | TRBV9 | NA | TRBJ1-3 | TRBD1
TGTGCCATCAGTGACTTATTAGCGGGAAGGAATGAGCAGTTCTTC | CAISDLLAGRNEQFF | TRBV10-3 | NA | TRBJ2-1 | TRBD2
TGTGCCAGTAGTATGCTCGGGGACAGGCCCTACAATGAGCAGTTCTTC | CASSMLGDRPYNEQFF | TRBV19 | NA | TRBJ2-1 | TRBD1
TGTGCCAGCAGAAGGGGACAGGGTTTCTCTGGAAACACCATATATTTT | CASRRGQGFSGNTIYF | TRBV28 | NA | TRBJ1-3 | TRBD1
TGTGCCAGTAGTATTTTTGTCCATAGCAATCAGCCCCAGCATTTT | CASSIFVHSNQPQHF | TRBV19 | NA | TRBJ1-5 | NA
TGTGCCAGCAGTTACGGGGCGGTGAGCAATCAGCCCCAGCATTTT | CASSYGAVSNQPQHF | TRBV27 | NA | TRBJ1-5 | NA
TGTGCCAGCAGGTCCCCCGGACAGGGGAATTCCTACAATGAGCAGTTCTTC | CASRSPGQGNSYNEQFF | TRBV27 | NA | TRBJ2-1 | TRBD1
TGTGCCAGCAGCCGGTATACAGGGCCCATGAACACTGAAGCTTTCTTT | CASSRYTGPMNTEAFF | TRBV11-2 | NA | TRBJ1-1 | NA
TGTGCCAGCAGCCCCGGACAGGGGAAATCAAGTAATGAAAAACTGTTTTTT | CASSPGQGKSSNEKLFF | TRBV5-4 | NA | TRBJ1-4 | TRBD1
TGTGCCAGCAGTTTAGGGCCCCCCCCCTACGAGCAGTACTTC | CASSLGPPPYEQYF | TRBV2 | NA | TRBJ2-7 | NA
TGTGCCAGCAGTTTAGACCACTCTGGAAACACCATATATTTT | CASSLDHSGNTIYF | TRBV28 | NA | TRBJ1-3 | NA
TGCGCCAGCAGCCAAGAAGCCCGATCCGGGTCATCCTACGAGCAGTACTTC | CASSQEARSGSSYEQYF | TRBV7-3 | NA | TRBJ2-7 | NA
TGCGCCAGCAGCTCCGGGACAGGGGCCTACGAGCAGTACTTC | CASSSGTGAYEQYF | TRBV5-1 | NA | TRBJ2-7 | TRBD1
TGTGCCAGCAGTTCCTGGGACAGGGTTGAGACCCAGTACTTC | CASSSWDRVETQYF | TRBV27 | NA | TRBJ2-5 | TRBD1
TGTGCCAGCAGTGTTACCCCCTCCGGTCGGTACAATGAGCAGTTCTTC | CASSVTPSGRYNEQFF | TRBV2 | NA | TRBJ2-1 | NA
TGTGCCAGCAGCTTGGGTGACGCATCCTACGAGCAGTACTTC | CASSLGDASYEQYF | TRBV7-2 | NA | TRBJ2-7 | NA
TGTGCCAGCAGTTTAAGGCAATATGGCTACACCTTC | CASSLRQYGYTF | TRBV28 | NA | TRBJ1-2 | NA
TGCGCCAGCAGCCAACGCGTGGACGGGCGGGATCAGCCCCAGCATTTT | CASSQRVDGRDQPQHF | TRBV4-1 | NA | TRBJ1-5 | NA
TGTGCCAGTAGATATTCGGGGGCCCTACACTACGAGCAGTACTTC | CASRYSGALHYEQYF | TRBV6-5 | NA | TRBJ2-7 | NA
TGCGCCAGCAGCCAAGTAGCGGACAGCACAGATACGCAGTATTTT | CASSQVADSTDTQYF | TRBV4-1 | NA | TRBJ2-3 | NA
TGTGCCAGTAACTTCCCCGGCTACGAGCAGTACTTC | CASNFPGYEQYF | TRBV19 | NA | TRBJ2-7 | NA
TGCAGCGTTGAAGATATTGGGAGTGGGCAGTACTTC | CSVEDIGSGQYF | TRBV29-1 | NA | TRBJ2-7 | NA
TGTGCCAGCAGTAGGTCTTTTATGTACGGACAGAGCACAGATACGCAGTATTTT | CASSRSFMYGQSTDTQYF | TRBV27 | NA | TRBJ2-3 | NA
TGTGCCAGCAGTTACTCGTTGGGCACCACCGGGGAGCTGTTTTTT | CASSYSLGTTGELFF | TRBV6-5 | once | TRBJ2-2 | NA
TGTGCCAGCAGCGTAACCGGATACACCTCAAACACCATATATTTT | CASSVTGYTSNTIYF | TRBV9 | NA | TRBJ1-3 | NA
TGCGCCAGCAGCTTATCGGGACAGGGGGAAGCTTTCTTT | CASSLSGQGEAFF | TRBV4-1 | NA | TRBJ1-1 | TRBD1
TGCAGCGGCGCGCTAGGGGGCGCCGGTACAGATACGCAGTATTTT | CSGALGGAGTDTQYF | TRBV29-1 | NA | TRBJ2-3 | TRBD1
TGTGCCAGCAGGGAACCGGGACAGGGGGGATATCAGCCCCAGCATTTT | CASREPGQGGYQPQHF | TRBV6-1 | NA | TRBJ1-5 | TRBD1
TGCGCCAGCAGCCAGTCTCCGGGACTAGCGGGAGTAAGCTCCTACAATGAGCAGTTCTTC | CASSQSPGLAGVSSYNEQFF | TRBV4-1 | once | TRBJ2-1 | TRBD2
TGTGCCAGCAGCTCCGGGACAGGGGAAGAGACCCAGTACTTC | CASSSGTGEETQYF | TRBV5-4 | NA | TRBJ2-5 | TRBD1
TGCGCCAGCAGCCTGCAGGGAGACTATGGCTACACCTTC | CASSLQGDYGYTF | TRBV4-1 | NA | TRBJ1-2 | NA
TGTGCCTGGAGTTGGGGACAGGGAGTCTCCAGTCAGCCCCAGCATTTT | CAWSWGQGVSSQPQHF | TRBV30 | once | TRBJ1-5 | TRBD1
TGTGCCAGCACGACGGGGCTCGGTGGCTACACCTTC | CASTTGLGGYTF | TRBV25-1 | NA | TRBJ1-2 | NA
TGTGCCAGCAGCTTAGATTGGGGGGGGAATCAGCCCCAGCATTTT | CASSLDWGGNQPQHF | TRBV7-2 | NA | TRBJ1-5 | NA
TGTGCCAGCATTCTATCAGGGACTCTAGGAGCTTTCTTT | CASILSGTLGAFF | TRBV28 | NA | TRBJ1-1 | NA
TGTGCCATCAGTGAGTCTGAGGGGACTGAAGCTTTCTTT | CAISESEGTEAFF | TRBV10-3 | NA | TRBJ1-1 | NA
TGTGCCAGCAGTGAAGTAGGGCACTGGGAAAAGCCCCAGCATTTT | CASSEVGHWEKPQHF | TRBV6-1 | NA | TRBJ1-5 | NA
TGTGCCAGCAGCGTAGGCATCTCCCCCTACGAGCAGTACTTC | CASSVGISPYEQYF | TRBV9 | NA | TRBJ2-7 | NA
TGTGCCAGCAGCAGACGACAGGGGGCAGGGGTAGAGACCCAGTACTTC | CASSRRQGAGVETQYF | TRBV21-1 | NA | TRBJ2-5 | NA
TGTGCCAGCAGCCCCCCCTGGGCTGGGGCCAACGTCCTGACTTTC | CASSPPWAGANVLTF | TRBV14 | NA | TRBJ2-6 | NA
TGCGCCAGCAGCTTGATGGGGGGCAATGAGCAGTTCTTC | CASSLMGGNEQFF | TRBV5-1 | NA | TRBJ2-1 | NA
TGTGCCAGCAGCTTGGATGGCTCTGGGGCCAACGTCCTGACTTTC | CASSLDGSGANVLTF | TRBV5-4 | once | TRBJ2-6 | NA
TGTGCCTGGAGTCCGACAGGGCGGGATTCACCCCTCCACTTT | CAWSPTGRDSPLHF | TRBV30 | NA | TRBJ1-6 | TRBD1